One and the same sample provided the 21 T cell receptor beta chains below, sequenced in a study of blood T cell repertoires in COVID-19. The method was immunoSEQ multiplex PCR; TCRdb's version includes in-frame clones alone and lacks a portion of them. The table records roughly 330,000 clones, around 90% of them present only once. The material sequenced was peripheral blood. The receptors stem from a young man who had recovered from COVID-19.

This chain joins TRBV18 and TRBJ1-1; 8 nucleotides match TRBD1. V was pared by 6 bases and J by 2 bases, with 5 bases of the junction left unmatched. This CDR3 contains 14 residues. Germline lookup yields CDR1 KGHSH and CDR2 LQKENI. The CDR3 sequence is CASSPDRGNTEAFF. DNA of the CDR3: TGTGCCAGCTCCCCTGACAGGGGCAACACTGAAGCTTTCTTT.

The chain employs TRBV9 and TRBJ2-2; 7 nucleotides match TRBD2. V lost 8 bases, J lost 4 bases, and 5 bases stayed unmatched. Per the germline V gene, CDR1 is SGDLS and CDR2 is YYNGEE. CDR3 length: 13 amino acids. CDR3 region: CASNGEGTGELFF. DNA for the CDR3: TGTGCCAGTAACGGGGAGGGCACCGGGGAGCTGTTTTTT.

This chain connects TRBV5-6 to TRBJ2-2; 7 bases match TRBD1. CDR3 length equals 16 residues. The germline V gene has CDR1 SGHDT and CDR2 YYEEEE. The trim removed 4 bases at V and 4 bases at J, leaving 10 bases unmatched. The CDR3 DNA reads as TGTGCCAGCAGCCGGGACAGATTGGATGGCACCGGGGAGCTGTTTTTT. It encodes CASSRDRLDGTGELFF.

V gene TRBV27 combines with J gene TRBJ2-7; 8 bases are shared with TRBD2. CDR3 length: 18 amino acids. The germline CDR1 and CDR2 sequences are MNHEY and SMNVEV (reference sequence). J was trimmed by 5 bases and V by 8 bases; bases with no gene match: 23. CDR3 coding DNA: TGTGCCAGCTCTACCCGGGCTAGCGGGTACTTAGAGAGAAACGAGCAGTACTTC. This encodes CASSTRASGYLERNEQYF.

This chain uses TRBV2 with TRBJ1-1; 11 bases agree with TRBD1. This CDR3 has 15 residues. Unmatched junction bases numbered 7, after V lost 6 bases and J lost 4 bases. Germline assignment: CDR1 SNHLY and CDR2 FYNNEI. The CDR3 DNA reads as TGTGCCAGCAGCCGGACAGGGGGCGTCGGCACTGAAGCTTTCTTT. This encodes CASSRTGGVGTEAFF.

The V call is TRBV18, the J call TRBJ2-3; tentatively, D is TRBD2 (5 bases). There are 14 residues in the CDR3. The ends were cut back, 3 bases at V and 0 bases at J, with 7 bases in the middle. Per the germline V gene, CDR1 is KGHSH and CDR2 is LQKENI. The CDR3 coding sequence is TGTGCCAGCTCACCTCTAGCTAGCACAGATACGCAGTATTTT. Encoded protein: CASSPLASTDTQYF.

Points on this clone: This sample includes further DNA sequences coding for the same CDR3. The genes are TRBV30 and TRBJ2-7; TRBD1 agrees at 8 bases. This CDR3 has 12 amino acids. The germline V gene encodes CDR1 GTSNPN and CDR2 SVGIG (reference sequence). V lost 0 bases, J lost 6 bases, and 1 base stayed unmatched. CDR3 residues: CAWSVTGGEQYF. The CDR3 DNA follows: TGTGCCTGGAGTGTCACAGGGGGCGAGCAGTACTTC.

The V gene is TRBV7-9, the J gene TRBJ2-3, with TRBD2 as a possible D gene (6 bases). V gave up 2 bases and J gave up 4 bases, with 19 bases separating them. This CDR3 is built from 17 residues. The germline V gene has CDR1 SEHNR and CDR2 FQNEAQ (reference sequence). The CDR3 loop is CASSLRTNQKNADTQYF. CDR3 coding DNA: TGTGCCAGCAGCTTACGGACTAACCAGAAGAACGCAGATACGCAGTATTTT.

This clone is a singleton in its sample. The chain couples TRBV9 to TRBJ1-2, with TRBD1 as a possible D gene (5 bases). The CDR3 contains 14 residues. Trimming cost V 4 bases and J 4 bases, with 14 bases left between them. The V gene's germline CDR1 is SGDLS and CDR2 YYNGEE. The CDR3 protein is CASSPLGEAYGYTF. The CDR3, as DNA: TGTGCCAGCAGCCCCCTGGGGGAGGCCTATGGCTACACCTTC.

The rearrangement uses TRBV6-4 and TRBJ1-5, with a tentative D call TRBD1 (5 bases). CDR3 size: 15 residues. The V gene lost 3 bases and the J gene lost 1 base, with 10 bases spanning the gap. Germline V gene lookup returns CDR1 MRHNA and CDR2 SNTAGT. CDR3 region: CASSEQGRSNQPQHF. As DNA, the CDR3 is TGTGCCAGCAGTGAGCAGGGTAGGAGCAATCAGCCCCAGCATTTT.

The chain joins TRBV10-3 to TRBJ2-7; 10 nucleotides align to TRBD1. V gave up 6 bases and J gave up 0 bases; unmatched junction bases: 5. This CDR3 has 15 amino acids. CDR1 and CDR2 (germline): ENHRY, SYGVKD. CDR3 coding DNA: TGTGCCATCAGACACCGGGACAGGGGCTCCTACGAGCAGTACTTC. The encoded protein is CAIRHRDRGSYEQYF.

As concerns this clone: Mismatch with germline at one junction end may stem from a read error. This chain links TRBV19 with TRBJ2-3; 9 positions agree with TRBD2. CDR3 length: 13 residues. Germline values: CDR1 LNHDA, CDR2 SQIVND (reference sequence). As DNA, the CDR3 is TGTGCCAGTAGTATAGCCAAGGGGACTAGCTTCCATTTT. Amino acids: CASSIAKGTSFHF.

To note about this clone: The sample holds other DNA sequences that translate to the same CDR3. V and J are TRBV9 and TRBJ2-3; 7 nucleotides match TRBD2. V trimming: 3 bases; J trimming: 3 bases; junction bases outside the gene matches: 1. The CDR3 contains 13 residues. Germline loops: CDR1 SGDLS, CDR2 YYNGEE. DNA for the CDR3: TGTGCCAGCAGCGCGGGGGGAACAGATACGCAGTATTTT. Protein: CASSAGGTDTQYF.

This sequence joins TRBV7-2 and TRBJ2-7; 13 bases align to TRBD2. There are 15 residues in the CDR3. J gave up 6 bases and V 4 bases, and 6 bases lay outside the gene matches. Per the germline V gene, CDR1 is SGHTA and CDR2 is FQGNSA. This CDR3 reads CASSYGTSGISEQYF. CDR3 nucleotide sequence: TGTGCCAGCAGCTATGGGACTAGCGGGATCTCCGAGCAGTACTTC.

The chain is built from TRBV29-1 and TRBJ2-7; the D is unclear. The CDR3 totals 13 residues. The germline V and J ends were trimmed by 3 bases and 2 bases, with 11 bases remaining between them. Germline-derived CDR1 and CDR2 are SQVTM and ANQGSEA. CDR3 in DNA: TGCAGCGTTGAGCTGGAGTCCGCCTACGAGCAGTACTTC. This sequence encodes CSVELESAYEQYF.

This clone has only a few counts. The chain is built from TRBV12-3 or TRBV12-4 and TRBJ1-1; possibly TRBD1 for D (6 bases). This CDR3 is 13 amino acids long. Trimming stripped 5 bases from V and 4 bases from J, with 11 bases between. The CDR3 protein is CASSMTGGTEAFF. The CDR3 region has the DNA TGTGCCAGCAGTATGACAGGCGGCACTGAAGCTTTCTTT.

The chain combines TRBV2 with TRBJ2-2; 7 bases map to TRBD2. The CDR3 is 18 amino acids. V was pared by 4 bases and J by 3 bases, with 14 bases of the junction left unmatched. Per germline, CDR1 SNHLY and CDR2 FYNNEI. The CDR3 is CASSVPIPGLSDTGELFF. The CDR3 DNA is TGTGCCAGCAGTGTCCCCATCCCGGGACTATCGGACACCGGGGAGCTGTTTTTT.

The count of this clone is one. CDR3 nucleotide sequence: TGCGCCAGCAGCTTAGGGACTAGCCCTATGAGCGGGGAGCTGTTTTTT. This gives the protein CASSLGTSPMSGELFF. The chain carries TRBV5-1 and TRBJ2-2; 9 bases are a match to TRBD2. V trimming: 2 bases; J trimming: 7 bases; junction bases outside the gene matches: 9. There are 16 residues in the CDR3. CDR1 is SGHRS, CDR2 YFSETQ, per germline.

V and J are TRBV18 and TRBJ2-5; 11 nucleotides line up with TRBD1. Germline CDR1 reads KGHSH; CDR2 reads LQKENI. After removal of 5 bases from V and 3 bases from J, the junction contained 14 bases not matched to a gene. The CDR3 length is 18 residues. Here the CDR3 reads CASSNFWTGGPGKETQYF. CDR3 in DNA: TGTGCCAGCTCAAATTTTTGGACAGGGGGCCCGGGAAAAGAGACCCAGTACTTC.

The chain carries TRBV4-1 and TRBJ2-7, with 7 bases that match TRBD1. The CDR3 is 14 residues long. Germline V gives CDR1 MGHRA, CDR2 YSYEKL. V dropped 4 bases and J dropped 2; count of bases not matched to a gene: 5. The DNA of the CDR3 is TGCGCCAGCAGCCCCCGGGACAGCCCCTACGAGCAGTACTTC. It specifies CASSPRDSPYEQYF.

The chain has TRBV19 and TRBJ2-1; 8 bases map to TRBD1. V lost 5 bases, J lost 7 bases, and 7 bases stayed unmatched. The length of the CDR3 is 14 residues. Per the germline V gene, CDR1 is LNHDA and CDR2 is SQIVND (reference sequence). CDR3 protein: CASSPGQGWNEQFF. CDR3 nucleotides: TGTGCCAGTAGTCCCGGACAGGGTTGGAATGAGCAGTTCTTC.